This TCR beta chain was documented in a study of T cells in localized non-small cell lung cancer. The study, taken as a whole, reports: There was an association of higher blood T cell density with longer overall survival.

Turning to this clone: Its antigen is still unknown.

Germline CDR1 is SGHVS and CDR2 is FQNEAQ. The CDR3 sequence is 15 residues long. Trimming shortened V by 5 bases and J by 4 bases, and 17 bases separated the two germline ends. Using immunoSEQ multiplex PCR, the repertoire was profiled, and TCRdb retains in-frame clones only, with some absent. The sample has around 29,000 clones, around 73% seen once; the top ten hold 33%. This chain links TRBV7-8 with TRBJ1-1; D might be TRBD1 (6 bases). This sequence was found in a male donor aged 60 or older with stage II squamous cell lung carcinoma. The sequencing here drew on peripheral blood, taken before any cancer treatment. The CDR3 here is CASSPQDSRSTEAFF. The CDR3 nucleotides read TGTGCCAGCAGCCCTCAGGACAGCCGCAGCACTGAAGCTTTCTTT. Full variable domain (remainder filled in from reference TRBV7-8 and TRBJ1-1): GAGVSQSPRYKVAKRGQDVALRCDPISGHVSLFWYQQALGQGPEFLTYFQNEAQLDKSGLPSDRFFAERPEGSVSTLKIQRTQQEDSAVYLCASSPQDSRSTEAFFGQGTRLTVV.